The 10 T cell receptor beta chains below come from one sample, sequenced in a study of response to subunit inactivated influenza vaccine (dated by TCRdb to 2017 to 2018). Library construction relied on RT-PCR. The sequencing machine was an Illumina HiSeq 2500. The raw public reads went through TCRdb reprocessing: fastp at Q25, MiXCR clone calling, in-frame beta chains kept. A single entry per CDR3 protein holds the most common genes and DNA from its merged rows. This sample has a few hundred thousand distinct CDR3 sequences in its table, and approximately 20% of those were observed once. 10% of the sample lies in the top ten. The input for sequencing was PBMCs from blood, taken about 20 months after vaccination. The receptors here all came from a man between 50 and 75 years old who received an inactivated influenza vaccine. Donor details come from another sample of the same person, matched by shared clones.

As for this clonotype: At one of its ends the junction is not consistent with the germline gene, which may arise from a read error. The rearrangement uses TRBV20-1 and TRBJ1-5; TRBD1 might be the D (6 bases). Germline CDR1 and CDR2: DFQATT and SNEGSKA (reference sequence). The CDR3 is 16 amino acids. CDR3 nucleotide sequence: TGCAGTGCTACAGACTCCGGGACACTCCCCAATCAGCTCCAGCATTTT. Amino acids: CSATDSGTLPNQLQHF.

This chain uses TRBV28 with TRBJ1-6, with D possibly being TRBD1 (6 bases). Germline assignment: CDR1 MDHEN and CDR2 SYDVKM. This CDR3 has 15 amino acids. V lost 4 bases and J 9 bases, leaving 16 bases between the germline ends. In nucleotides, the CDR3 is TGTGCCAGCAGTTATCAGGGGCCCAGGGGTTCACCCCTCCACTTT. This codes for CASSYQGPRGSPLHF.

V is TRBV5-1 and J is TRBJ1-2, with D possibly matching TRBD1 (5 bases). Germline assignment: CDR1 SGHRS and CDR2 YFSETQ. V lost 0 bases and J lost 6, with 18 bases in between. CDR3 length equals 16 residues. The CDR3 DNA reads TGCGCCAGCAGCTTGGGTTCGGGGCGGCTGACGAATGGCTACACCTTC. Translated, it gives CASSLGSGRLTNGYTF. The full variable domain, rest sourced from reference TRBV5-1 and TRBJ1-2, is KAGVTQTPRYLIKTRGQQVTLSCSPISGHRSVSWYQQTPGQGLQFLFEYFSETQRNKGNFPGRFSGRQFSNSRSEMNVSTLELGDSALYLCASSLGSGRLTNGYTFGSGTRLTVV.

The CDR3 DNA reads TGTGCCAGCAGTTTACCTACGGGAGCGAATACGCAGTATTTT. This encodes CASSLPTGANTQYF. The chain has TRBV12-3 or TRBV12-4 and TRBJ2-3; a possible D gene is TRBD2 (6 bases). With 2 bases removed from V and 7 bases from J, the gap between germline ends came to 13 bases. This CDR3 is 14 amino acids long.

This clonotype was picked up a small number of times. Relative to the germline gene, one junction end is altered; a read error may explain this. The J gene is TRBJ1-1, the V gene TRBV7-7; D uncertain. This CDR3 region has 13 residues. The germline V gene encodes CDR1 SSHAT and CDR2 FNYEAQ (reference sequence). The CDR3 coding sequence is TGTGCTAGCAGCTTATATGTGGGCACTGAAGCTTTCTTT. Protein product: CASSLYVGTEAFF.

This clonotype was detected only a few times. CDR3 nucleotide sequence: TGTGCCAGCAGTAGGGGTGACGGAAACACCATATATTTT. Encoded protein: CASSRGDGNTIYF. The J gene is TRBJ1-3, the V gene TRBV12-3 or TRBV12-4; D perhaps matches TRBD1 (5 bases). Between the trimmed V and J ends, which lost 5 bases and 4 bases, there was a span of 9 bases. The CDR3 has 13 residues.

The V gene is TRBV28, the J gene TRBJ2-7; 7 bases align to TRBD1. CDR3 length: 11 amino acids. With V trimmed by 6 bases and J by 13 bases, 9 bases remained unmatched. Germline V lookup: CDR1 MDHEN, CDR2 SYDVKM. The CDR3 protein is CASRGVGQVYF. The CDR3 DNA follows: TGTGCCAGCAGGGGGGTTGGACAGGTTTACTTC.

This chain links TRBV29-1 with TRBJ1-1; possibly TRBD1 for D (6 bases). This CDR3 comprises 15 residues. V was cut by 2 bases and J by 1 base, with 14 bases left in between. Germline assignment: CDR1 SQVTM and CDR2 ANQGSEA. The CDR3 DNA reads TGCAGCGTTGAACCAAGACAGGAGAGGAACACTGAAGCTTTCTTT. As protein: CSVEPRQERNTEAFF.

V and J are TRBV7-2 and TRBJ1-1; D perhaps matches TRBD1 (6 bases). Trimming shortened V by 2 bases and J by 1 base, and 8 bases separated the two germline ends. The CDR3 spans 14 residues. CDR1 is SGHTA and CDR2 is FQGNSA in the germline V gene. The CDR3 is CASSLHRANTEAFF. The DNA of the CDR3 is TGTGCCAGCAGCTTACACAGGGCGAACACTGAAGCTTTCTTT.

This clonotype showed up many times. This rearrangement joins TRBV9 to TRBJ1-1, with TRBD1 identical over 8 bases. J gave up 5 bases and V 0 bases, and 9 bases lay outside the gene matches. Germline loops: CDR1 SGDLS, CDR2 YYNGEE. There are 16 residues in the CDR3. Written as DNA, the CDR3 is TGTGCCAGCAGCGTAGCAGCCACCCAGGGGGCTACTGAAGCTTTCTTT. It specifies CASSVAATQGATEAFF.